This entry is about one T cell receptor (beta chain). This clone has just a few counts. Its antigen remains unidentified. The sample holds no much larger clone one base away, and base qualities are not on file. The V and J ends are trimmed by 5 bases and 6 bases, leaving 17 bases between them. The CDR3 starts with the cysteine, ends with the phenylalanine, and has 15 residues. Only the CDR3 part of the read is kept: 45 bases, read in frame from the first base. For CDR1 and CDR2, the germline V gene lists SGHNT and YENEEA. Library preparation used the immunoSEQ multiplex PCR assay. For the multiplex PCR, a mixture combining 60 forward primers for TCR Vbeta segments and 13 reverse primers for TCR Jbeta segments was used. The CDR3 region of rearranged TCR beta genes was amplified from genomic DNA with a multiplex PCR assay. The amplified TCR beta libraries were sequenced on the Illumina HiSeq System as 87-base-pair reads. The authors' analysis ran thus. In a later analysis, 77 million or so unique TCR beta chains were counted across the 690 or so repertoires, and approximately 11 million of these chains were shared by at least two donors. Raw reads were error-corrected and collapsed into unique sequences by a nearest-neighbor algorithm in which closely related sequences were merged to remove PCR and sequencing errors. To assign V, D and J gene segments, CDR3 sequences were aligned to IMGT reference sequences. For a sequence to be retained, at least a six-nucleotide match to both a V gene segment and a J gene segment was required. A rearrangement was called productive if the CDR3 had no stop codons and remained in frame with V and J, and every other rearrangement was called non-productive. Following IMGT convention, CDR3 was defined as the stretch from the second conserved V-encoded cysteine up to the conserved J-encoded phenylalanine. Sequences without an unambiguous match to a single V gene segment were excluded from the earlier analysis of almost 600 of the donors. An earlier analysis of several hundred of the donors called V segments functional above 56.7% productive rearrangements and segregating when the between-donor standard deviation exceeded 5%. A statistical classification framework was built to diagnose cytomegalovirus status from the catalog of TCR beta chain sequences. A later analysis assigned V and J genes by comparing TCR nucleotide sequences with IMGT/GENE-DB human TR gene sequences. A later analysis assigned CDR3 sequences and most-parsimonious VDJ recombination scenarios with the TCRdist pipeline. In a later analysis, each TCR beta chain was defined by its CDR3 amino acid sequence together with its V-gene family, and reads without a unique V-gene family were excluded. To address suspected cross-contamination and a sequencing artifact, a later analysis removed under 600 highly shared, low-generation-probability nucleotide sequences. For each public chain, a later analysis derived a clonal expansion index from normalized ranks of inferred template counts within each repertoire. A later analysis computed generation probabilities with a VDJ recombination model fitted to out-of-frame rearrangements, and checked the results against IGoR. Hypergeometric tests were used in a later analysis to score TCR-TCR, TCR-HLA and TCR-CMV co-occurrence, with a repertoire-size bias correction applied to the TCR pairs. In a later analysis, false discovery rates were estimated by permuting HLA or CMV assignments 20 times. In a later analysis, co-occurring TCRs were grouped with DBSCAN, and TCRdist sequence similarity was added when clustering was performed within HLA-allele-positive subsets. Repertoires with fewer than 30,000 or more than 120,000 public chains were left out of co-occurrence clustering, as were about five repertoires with anomalous nucleotide sharing. In TCRdb, the immuneACCESS table is reduced to in-frame sequences with V and J assigned. These tables do not hold every clone; where another copy was compared, an unresolved V gene accounts for under half, and the others remain unexplained. V and J calls plus clone size are reproduced from that table; the DNA served to infer D and trimming. In this sample the table shows fewer than 150,000 clones, about 70% of which occur a single time. The ten top clones hold 3.9% of the sample.

The source of the sample is a study of cytomegalovirus exposure and HLA in healthy donors (dated by TCRdb to about 2017). For context, the study as a whole: According to an earlier analysis of 550 to 700 of the donors, 150 million to 200 million T cells yielded 117 million unique TCR beta sequences and 276 Gb of sequence data. Typing coverage varied by locus: 629-630 donors for A, B, C, DRB1 and DQB1; roughly 500 for DQA1; approximately 570 for DPA1; roughly 470 for DPB1. Both class I and class II loci were covered by HLA typing, at four-digit resolution. Genome-wide SNP genotypes for about 65% of the roughly 700 donors were used in a later genetic analysis, which treated that subset as a discovery cohort. On average, around 230,000 unique TCR beta nucleotide sequences were sequenced per donor among 398 genotyped donors of the cohort, with 15% to 20% of those sequences being non-productive. Rather than drawing on any new phenotypic data, the later analysis identified candidate immune exposures from TCR beta sequences and the way those sequences occurred across donors. Donor age, sex, ethnicity and CMV serostatus were collected together with the repertoire data. The aim of the study was to test whether cataloging public T cell receptors could identify signatures of past pathogen exposure. Every repertoire in the discovery cohort had been generated on one and the same sequencing platform. A later analysis re-examined previously published TCR beta repertoires from 500 to 700 donors and added high-resolution HLA genotyping to investigate patterns of TCR occurrence. About 310 gigabases of sequencing data and 70 million to 85 million unique TCR sequences were included in an early release covering around 650 HLA-typed donors. An earlier analysis of 587 of the donors used high-throughput TCR beta sequencing to judge whether each TCR beta V gene segment behaved as functional or pseudogenic. To predict cytomegalovirus infection status, the study brought together high-throughput TCR immunosequencing, statistical association of individual TCRs with disease status, and machine learning. The study profiled the T cell repertoires of more than 500 subjects by immunosequencing and related them to cytomegalovirus serostatus. The genetic ancestry cluster associated with self-reported Caucasian donors included about 81% of the 300 to 450 genotyped donors. Besides the first cohort of roughly 640 subjects, a separate validation cohort made up of roughly 130 different subjects was used. Roughly 5 DR-DQ haplotypes were handled as single units for association and clustering, since linkage in the cohort was strong.

Study-wide conclusions, independent of this receptor: According to a later analysis, TCR association rates differed among HLA loci, with DRB1 alleles showing the most associated TCRs and HLA-C alleles showing the fewest. Correlated functional status among segregating V segments might reflect linkage disequilibrium, but an unknown experimental factor could not be ruled out. Several of the top co-occurrence clusters appeared to be linked to parvovirus B19, influenza, CMV and Epstein-Barr virus, according to a later analysis. In the study, about 150 TCR beta chains were listed as associated with cytomegalovirus. A few of the identified cytomegalovirus-associated TCR beta chains were confirmed in vitro to be specific for cytomegalovirus antigens. Some IMGT-functional V segments, including TRBV6-2 and TRBV6-3, could not be told apart with the 87-base-pair reads, so those segments were excluded. Compared with the approximately 670-donor mean, donors in an Asian-associated ancestry cluster had fewer N-insertions in productive TCRs, according to a later genetic analysis. Most TCR sequences were observed very rarely across donors, whereas some public TCRs were present in many individuals. A later genetic analysis associated a missense DCLRE1C variant with V-gene and J-gene trimming of TCR beta chains, and an independent cohort replicated the association. A later analysis found that most CMV-associated TCR beta chains appeared HLA-restricted, with HLA associations seemingly driven largely by CMV exposure. Only TCR beta chains were sequenced in this cohort, and the absence of alpha or paired-chain data limited detectable features. HLA typing was unavailable for some donors at each locus, so association tests used only the typed subset. When HLA alleles, especially DR and DQ, strongly co-occurred, attributing TCR associations to individual alleles was difficult. A further reported finding was that TCR beta sequences accurately predicted the HLA-A and HLA-B alleles for most subjects in the first cohort. Compared with equally common non-associated chains, HLA-associated TCR beta chains in a later analysis were more clonally expanded and had lower generation probabilities. Because counts were too low, roughly 16 rarely observed V segments, including chromosome 9 orphons, were left out of the earlier analysis of some 640 of the donors. According to the authors, the approach could potentially be generalized to other disease states and immunological phenotypes. The classifier was reported to diagnose cytomegalovirus status with high specificity and sensitivity in both the original cohort and the validation cohort. Specific HLA alleles were associated with 15,000 to 20,000 TCR beta sequences at a false discovery rate of 0.05 in a later analysis. Roughly uniform sequencing depth across donors was assumed in presence/absence analyses, although this assumption may not hold. The only immune exposure information available for the cohort was CMV serostatus. A group of highly shared sequence variants was considered likely to be a technical artifact of the sequencing pipeline. In an earlier analysis of fewer than 700 of the donors, most TCR beta V segments appeared in productive rearrangements about 87% or about 30% of the time, broadly matching IMGT annotations.

The cohort comprised around 700 healthy bone marrow donors. At the time of sampling, every cohort member was nominally healthy, though immune exposures that went unrecorded were likely present. The donor was CMV seronegative and belonged to the group of 350 to 400 seronegative cohort members. Every donor gave a peripheral blood sample, and the peripheral blood mononuclear cells from that sample were used for TCR beta sequencing. Genomic DNA extraction from the blood cell samples was performed with the Qiagen DNeasy Blood Extraction Kit. The V and J segments used are TRBV11-3 and TRBJ2-1; perhaps TRBD1 is the D gene, with 6 bases matching. This TCR derives from a man in his late teens or twenties in good health and CMV-seronegative. The sample comprised PBMCs. The DNA sequence follows: TGTGCCAGCAGCCACCTCGGGACATCGCCCAATGAGCAGTTCTTC. Protein translation: CASSHLGTSPNEQFF. Here the CDR3 is joined to the reference TRBV11-3 and TRBJ2-1 genes, and the full variable domain is: EAGVVQSPRYKIIEKKQPVAFWCNPISGHNTLYWYLQNLGQGPELLIRYENEEAVDDSQLPKDRFSAERLKGVDSTLKIQPAELGDSAVYLCASSHLGTSPNEQFFGPGTRLTVL.